A single sample is the source of the 8 T cell receptor beta chains below, sequenced in a study of cytotoxic CD8 clonotypes in ibrutinib-treated CLL (dated by TCRdb to about 2021). Library preparation used the immunoSEQ multiplex PCR assay. Sourced from immuneACCESS, this table was stored by TCRdb with only in-frame sequences that have V and J called. A share of the clones is absent; for the studies checked, an unresolved V gene accounts for under half, and the remainder has no known explanation. The sample table lists some 290,000 clones, around four fifths of them with a count of one. The top ten clonotypes cover over 5% of the sample. The specimen was PBMCs, collected before ibrutinib treatment. Receptors originate from a human donor with chronic lymphocytic leukemia.

The chain joins TRBV5-1 to TRBJ2-7; TRBD1 matches at 8 bases. V lost 0 bases to trimming and J lost 5 bases; unmatched junction nucleotides: 7. This CDR3 has 15 residues. CDR1 is SGHRS, CDR2 YFSETQ, per germline. DNA for the CDR3: TGCGCCAGCAGCTTGGGGACAGGGCCGGTGGACGAGCAGTACTTC. This codes for CASSLGTGPVDEQYF.

CDR3 residues: CASSLGGTGPVSWDEQFF. The CDR3 coding sequence is TGTGCCAGCAGCTTAGGTGGTACGGGGCCCGTTTCCTGGGATGAGCAGTTCTTC. The chain combines TRBV11-2 with TRBJ2-1, with D perhaps TRBD1 or TRBD2 (5 bases each). Trimming pared 1 base from V and 8 bases from J, leaving 24 bases between. There are 18 residues in the CDR3. The V gene's germline CDR1 is SGHAT and CDR2 FQNNGV.

CDR3 sequence: CASTGISGRANTGELFF. The CDR3 DNA is TGCGCCAGCACAGGGATTAGCGGGAGGGCCAACACCGGGGAGCTGTTTTTT. This rearrangement joins TRBV5-1 to TRBJ2-2; 11 bases fit TRBD2. V trimming: 6 bases; J trimming: 2 bases; junction bases outside the gene matches: 9. Per the germline V gene, CDR1 is SGHRS and CDR2 is YFSETQ. CDR3 length: 17 residues. The full variable domain, in which reference TRBV5-1 and TRBJ2-2 provide the parts outside the CDR3, is KAGVTQTPRYLIKTRGQQVTLSCSPISGHRSVSWYQQTPGQGLQFLFEYFSETQRNKGNFPGRFSGRQFSNSRSEMNVSTLELGDSALYLCASTGISGRANTGELFFGEGSRLTVL.

This chain links TRBV15 with TRBJ2-2; D remains unclear. This CDR3 has 17 residues. Between the trimmed V and J ends, which lost 0 bases and 5 bases, there was a span of 16 bases. Germline CDR1 LNHNV, CDR2 YYDKDF (reference sequence). The CDR3 DNA reads as TGTGCCACCAGCAGAGATATACACCCCACAAAGACCGGGGAGCTGTTTTTT. Its protein product is CATSRDIHPTKTGELFF.

This clone has just one count. The chain carries TRBV19 and TRBJ1-1, with a weak D call TRBD1 (6 bases). The CDR3 contains 16 residues. V lost 5 bases and J lost 1, with 17 bases in between. Germline V lookup: CDR1 LNHDA, CDR2 SQIVND (reference sequence). The CDR3 here is CASSFPGLGANTEAFF. For the CDR3, the DNA is TGTGCCAGTAGTTTTCCCGGGTTGGGGGCGAACACTGAAGCTTTCTTT.

This clone showed up just once. The chain joins TRBV5-1 to TRBJ2-1; the match to TRBD1 covers 9 bases. The CDR3 consists of 14 residues. Trimming at V came to 4 bases and at J to 5 bases, leaving 4 bases not matched to a gene. Germline V gene sequence: CDR1 SGHRS, CDR2 YFSETQ. This chain's CDR3 is CASSGQGQNNEQFF. Here the CDR3 DNA reads TGCGCCAGCAGCGGACAGGGGCAAAACAATGAGCAGTTCTTC.

The genes are TRBV28 and TRBJ2-7, with 7 bases identical to TRBD2. The CDR3 runs to 17 residues. The junction had 16 bases not matched to a gene; V was cut back by 6 bases and J by 2 bases. Germline V CDR1 and CDR2: MDHEN, SYDVKM. The CDR3: CASRLNGHRDYAYEQYF. The DNA for the CDR3 is TGTGCCAGCAGGTTAAACGGACACCGGGACTACGCCTACGAGCAGTACTTC.

The chain carries TRBV6-1 and TRBJ2-1, with 9 bases aligning to TRBD2. CDR3 length: 15 residues. V trimming: 10 bases; J trimming: 2 bases; junction bases outside the gene matches: 9. Germline CDR1 MNHNS, CDR2 SASEGT. In nucleotides, the CDR3 is TGTGCCATCAGCGTTAGCGGGGGAACCTACAATGAGCAGTTCTTC. As protein: CAISVSGGTYNEQFF.